This T cell receptor beta chain was observed in a study of T cell repertoires in cytomegalovirus infection. Study-level points and caveats: It was HLA-C-restricted CMV-specific TCR beta clonotypes that dominated the response ex vivo.

The CDR3 spans 16 residues. After removal of 3 bases from V and 7 bases from J, the junction contained 12 bases not matched to a gene. Per the germline V gene, CDR1 is MNHNS and CDR2 is SASEGT. About this clonotype: The target antigen is unknown.

One entry per CDR3 protein results from TCRdb running MiXCR on the reads. The data show around 230,000 distinct CDR3 sequences, about 38% seen once. This rearrangement joins TRBV6-1 to TRBJ2-1; 7 bases map to TRBD2. The receptor's source is a human donor in good health (CMV status not recorded). Some clones in this sample may be carry-over from other donors' samples. The material was CD8+ T cells from cultured PBMCs, obtained from culture after CMV antigen stimulation. The CDR3 DNA sequence: TGTGCCAGCAGTGAGTGGGAGGGAGTCAGTCGGAATGAGCAGTTCTTC. As protein: CASSEWEGVSRNEQFF.